The entry below gives a single T cell receptor beta chain sequence along with its context. There is no known antigen for this receptor. Base qualities are not provided; no much larger clone lies one nucleotide away. Patients with autoimmune disease history or receiving systemic immunosuppression were excluded from the trial. Peripheral blood for TCR sequencing was drawn from every dose cohort at baseline, at cycle 4 day 1 and at cycle 7 day 1. The samples were drawn from a first-in-human, open-label, multicenter phase I dose-escalation trial of ivuxolimab. Adults with locally advanced or metastatic melanoma, renal cell carcinoma, hepatocellular carcinoma or head and neck squamous cell carcinoma were enrolled in the trial. Before TCR sequencing, CD4+ and CD8+ T cells were separately sorted from peripheral blood. Genomic DNA was extracted from sorted cells for sequencing of the TCRbeta CDR3 region. The immunoSEQ Assay was used to sequence the TCRbeta CDR3 regions. TCRdb's version of the immuneACCESS table is confined to in-frame rearrangements and falls short of the full clone set. An unresolved V gene accounts for under half of the shortfall where checked; the remainder is of unknown origin. A total of about 110,000 clones appear in this sample, more than 85% of them only once. Together, the top ten hold 0.5% to 0.8% of the sample.

The data were obtained in a study of OX40 agonist ivuxolimab in advanced cancers. The study in broad terms: The costimulatory receptor OX40 (CD134) was targeted by ivuxolimab, a fully human IgG2 agonistic monoclonal antibody. Intravenous ivuxolimab was administered to patients every 2 weeks at six dose levels: 0.01, 0.1, 0.3, 1.5, 3 and 10 mg/kg. Among the approximately 50 dose-escalation patients, around 19 had hepatocellular carcinoma, roughly 15 melanoma, 9 renal cell carcinoma and 9 head and neck cancer. The dose-escalation cohort was 82.7% male with a mean age of 60 years, ranging from about 20 to 85. Patients were allowed to have had prior anti-PD-1, anti-PD-L1 or anti-CTLA-4 therapy, and 40% to 45% of the dose-escalation patients had previously received checkpoint inhibitors. Partial responses were achieved by three dose-escalation patients, of whom one had hepatocellular carcinoma and two had cutaneous melanoma. Peripheral TCRbeta sequencing aimed to test whether ivuxolimab altered TCR sequence diversity and caused clonal T-cell expansion. The monotherapy dose-escalation portion (N ≈ 57 patients) of the phase I ivuxolimab trial is reported in the paper. Study-wide conclusions, independent of this receptor: Antigen specificity was not determined for the clonally expanded peripheral T cells. After ivuxolimab, CD8+ T cells had more expanded clones than CD4+ T cells on average. At doses from 0.1 to 3.0 mg/kg, clonal expansion was seen in both CD4+ and CD8+ blood T cells between baseline and week 6. Low levels of normalized T-cell clonal expansion were also seen in some nonresponding patients. In partial responders in the 0.1-3.0 mg/kg groups, normalized peripheral clonal expansion was found to be among the lowest, especially among CD8+ T cells.

After removal of 4 bases from V and 1 base from J, the junction retains 7 bases not matched to a gene. CDR3 length: 17 amino acids, cysteine to phenylalanine. The sequence is cut down to CDR3 DNA, 51 bases in frame from base 1. In the germline V gene, CDR1 corresponds to SGHTA and CDR2 to FQGNSA. This receptor was identified in an adult with an advanced solid tumor such as melanoma, head and neck, liver or kidney cancer. The V and J genes are TRBV7-2 and TRBJ2-1; 10 central bases correspond to TRBD2. Source: CD4+ or CD8+ T cells sorted from blood, taken in a trial of the OX40 agonist ivuxolimab. The DNA is as follows: TGTGCCAGCAGCTCGGGACTAGCGTCAAGATCCTACAATGAGCAGTTCTTC. This codes for CASSSGLASRSYNEQFF. Extended through the reference TRBV7-2 and TRBJ2-1 proteins, this CDR3 yields the full variable domain: GAGVSQSPSNKVTEKGKDVELRCDPISGHTALYWYRQSLGQGLEFLIYFQGNSAPDKSGLPSDRFSAERTGGSVSTLTIQRTQQEDSAVYLCASSSGLASRSYNEQFFGPGTRLTVL.